This TCR beta chain originates from a study of T cells in Graves' hyperthyroidism and ophthalmopathy. The source material, RNA transcripts, was used to amplify TCR beta CDR3 regions. First-round RT-PCR targeting the TCR CDR3 was performed with the HTBI primer set. TCRdb re-derived calls from the multiplex PCR reads in MiXCR, one entry per CDR3 protein. The sample consists of fewer than 800,000 distinct CDR3 sequences, 15% to 20% of them appearing once. In its sample, this clonotype was seen many times. Germline V lookup: CDR1 MNHEY, CDR2 SVGEGT. This CDR3 has 13 residues. The V end lost 5 bases, the J end lost 3 bases, and 10 bases lay between the germline ends.

The TCR comes from a young man with Graves' hyperthyroidism. Input material: blood. V usage is TRBV6-2 or TRBV6-3 and J usage is TRBJ1-1; D unclear. This CDR3 is CASSDWKDTEAFF. CDR3 DNA: TGTGCCAGCAGTGACTGGAAGGACACTGAAGCTTTCTTT.